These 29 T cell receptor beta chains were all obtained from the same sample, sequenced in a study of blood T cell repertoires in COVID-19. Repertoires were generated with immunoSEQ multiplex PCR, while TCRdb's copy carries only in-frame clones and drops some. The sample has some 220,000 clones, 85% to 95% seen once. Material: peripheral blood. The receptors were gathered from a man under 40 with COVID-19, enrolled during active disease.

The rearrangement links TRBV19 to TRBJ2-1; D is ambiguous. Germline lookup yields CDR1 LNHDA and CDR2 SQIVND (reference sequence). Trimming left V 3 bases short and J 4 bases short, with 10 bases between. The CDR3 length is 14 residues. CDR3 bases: TGTGCCAGTAGTATCTTGGGCTATTACAATGAGCAGTTCTTC. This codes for CASSILGYYNEQFF.

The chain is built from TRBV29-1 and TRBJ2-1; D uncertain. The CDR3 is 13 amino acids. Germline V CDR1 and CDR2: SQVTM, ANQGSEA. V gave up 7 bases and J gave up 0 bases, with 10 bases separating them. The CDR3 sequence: CSARQVSYNEQFF. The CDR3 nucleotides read TGCAGCGCCCGACAAGTCTCCTACAATGAGCAGTTCTTC.

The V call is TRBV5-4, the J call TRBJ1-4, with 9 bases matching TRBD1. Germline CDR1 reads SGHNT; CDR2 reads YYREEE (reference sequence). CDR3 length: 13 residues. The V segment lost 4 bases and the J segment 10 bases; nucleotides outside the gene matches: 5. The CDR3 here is CASSRDRVGKLFF. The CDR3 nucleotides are TGTGCCAGCAGCCGGGACAGGGTCGGAAAACTGTTTTTT.

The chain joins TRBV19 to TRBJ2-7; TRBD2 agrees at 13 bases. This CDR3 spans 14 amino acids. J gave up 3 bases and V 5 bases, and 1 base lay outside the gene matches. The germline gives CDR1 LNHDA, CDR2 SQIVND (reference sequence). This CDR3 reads CASSGLAGDYEQYF. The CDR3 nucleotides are TGTGCCAGTAGTGGACTAGCGGGGGACTACGAGCAGTACTTC. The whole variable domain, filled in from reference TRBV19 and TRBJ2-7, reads DGGITQSPKYLFRKEGQNVTLSCEQNLNHDAMYWYRQDPGQGLRLIYYSQIVNDFQKGDIAEGYSVSREKKESFPLTVTSAQKNPTAFYLCASSGLAGDYEQYFGPGTRLTVT.

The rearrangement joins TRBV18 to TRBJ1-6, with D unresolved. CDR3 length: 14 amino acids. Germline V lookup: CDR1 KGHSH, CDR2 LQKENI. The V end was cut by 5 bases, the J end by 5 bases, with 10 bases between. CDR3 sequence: CASSSNSNNSPLHF. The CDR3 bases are TGTGCCAGCTCATCTAACAGCAATAATTCACCCCTCCACTTT. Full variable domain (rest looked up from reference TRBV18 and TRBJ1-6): NAGVMQNPRHLVRRRGQEARLRCSPMKGHSHVYWYRQLPEEGLKFMVYLQKENIIDESGMPKERFSAEFPKEGPSILRIQQVVRGDSAAYFCASSSNSNNSPLHFGNGTRLTVT.

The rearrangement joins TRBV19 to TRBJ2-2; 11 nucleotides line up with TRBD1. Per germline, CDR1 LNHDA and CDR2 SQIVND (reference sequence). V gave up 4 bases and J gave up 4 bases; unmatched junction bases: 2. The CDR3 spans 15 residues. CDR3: CASSRDRGTTGELFF. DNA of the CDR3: TGTGCCAGTAGTAGGGACAGGGGGACCACCGGGGAGCTGTTTTTT.

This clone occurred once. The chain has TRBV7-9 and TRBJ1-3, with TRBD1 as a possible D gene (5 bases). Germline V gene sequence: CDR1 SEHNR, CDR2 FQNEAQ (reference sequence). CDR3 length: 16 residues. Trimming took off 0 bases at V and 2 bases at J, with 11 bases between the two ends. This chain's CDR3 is CASSLAVGQAGNTIYF. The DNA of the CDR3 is TGTGCCAGCAGCTTAGCAGTAGGACAAGCTGGAAACACCATATATTTT.

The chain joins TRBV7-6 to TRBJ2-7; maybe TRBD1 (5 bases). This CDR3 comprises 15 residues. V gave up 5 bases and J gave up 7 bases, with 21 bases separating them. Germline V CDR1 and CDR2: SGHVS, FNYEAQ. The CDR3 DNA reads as TGTGCCAGCAGCCTCCACCGAGGCAGGGCCAGTGAGCAGTACTTC. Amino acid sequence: CASSLHRGRASEQYF.

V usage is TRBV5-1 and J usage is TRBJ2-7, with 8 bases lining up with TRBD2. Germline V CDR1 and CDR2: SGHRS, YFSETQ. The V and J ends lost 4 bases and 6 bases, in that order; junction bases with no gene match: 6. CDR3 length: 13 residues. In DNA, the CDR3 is TGCGCCAGCAGCCAACCGGGAGGGGGCGAGCAGTACTTC. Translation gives CASSQPGGGEQYF. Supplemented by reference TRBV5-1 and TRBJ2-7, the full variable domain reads KAGVTQTPRYLIKTRGQQVTLSCSPISGHRSVSWYQQTPGQGLQFLFEYFSETQRNKGNFPGRFSGRQFSNSRSEMNVSTLELGDSALYLCASSQPGGGEQYFGPGTRLTVT.

The CDR3 DNA reads as TGTGCCAGCAGTTTAGCCAGGGGCAGGCCCGGGGAGCTGTTTTTT. Its translation: CASSLARGRPGELFF. The chain is built from TRBV28 and TRBJ2-2, with D tentatively TRBD1 (6 bases). CDR3 length: 15 residues. Between the trimmed V and J ends, which lost 2 bases and 6 bases, there was a span of 13 bases. In germline, CDR1 is MDHEN, CDR2 SYDVKM.

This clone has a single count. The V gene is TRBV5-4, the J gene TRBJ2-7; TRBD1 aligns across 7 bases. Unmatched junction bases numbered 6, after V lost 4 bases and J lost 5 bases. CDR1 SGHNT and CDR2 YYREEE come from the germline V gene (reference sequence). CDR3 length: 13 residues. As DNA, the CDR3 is TGTGCCAGCAGCCGTCTTACAGGGGACGAGCAGTACTTC. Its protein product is CASSRLTGDEQYF.

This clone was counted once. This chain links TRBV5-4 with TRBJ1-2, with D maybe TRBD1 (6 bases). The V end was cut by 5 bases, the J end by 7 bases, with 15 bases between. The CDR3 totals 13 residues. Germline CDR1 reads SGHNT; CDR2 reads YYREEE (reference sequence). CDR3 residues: CASSSQGPGGYTF. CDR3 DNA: TGTGCCAGCAGTTCGCAGGGGCCTGGTGGCTACACCTTC.

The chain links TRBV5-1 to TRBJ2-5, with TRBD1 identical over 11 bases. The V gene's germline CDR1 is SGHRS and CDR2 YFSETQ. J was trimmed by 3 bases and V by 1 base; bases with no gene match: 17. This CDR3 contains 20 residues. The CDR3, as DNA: TGCGCCAGCAGCTTGTATACTCCCTTAATCCGGGACAGGGGGAAAGAGACCCAGTACTTC. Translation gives CASSLYTPLIRDRGKETQYF.

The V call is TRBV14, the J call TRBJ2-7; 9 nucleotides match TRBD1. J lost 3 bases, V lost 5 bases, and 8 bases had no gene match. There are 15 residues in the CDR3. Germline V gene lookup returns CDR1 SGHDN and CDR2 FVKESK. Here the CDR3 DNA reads TGTGCCAGCAGCGCGGGACAGGGCTTTTACTACGAGCAGTACTTC. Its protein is CASSAGQGFYYEQYF.

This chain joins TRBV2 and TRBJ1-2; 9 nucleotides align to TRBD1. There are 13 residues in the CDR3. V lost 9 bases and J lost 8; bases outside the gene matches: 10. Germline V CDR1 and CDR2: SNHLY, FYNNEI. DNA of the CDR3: TGTGCCAGTGGGACAGGGAAATCGCGGGGCTACACCTTC. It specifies CASGTGKSRGYTF.

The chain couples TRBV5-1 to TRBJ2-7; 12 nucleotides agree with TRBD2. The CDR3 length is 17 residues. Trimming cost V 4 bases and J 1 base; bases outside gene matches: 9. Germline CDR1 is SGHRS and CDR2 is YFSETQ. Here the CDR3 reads CASSPGTSGRVSYEQYF. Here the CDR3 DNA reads TGCGCCAGCAGCCCCGGGACTAGCGGGCGAGTATCCTACGAGCAGTACTTC.

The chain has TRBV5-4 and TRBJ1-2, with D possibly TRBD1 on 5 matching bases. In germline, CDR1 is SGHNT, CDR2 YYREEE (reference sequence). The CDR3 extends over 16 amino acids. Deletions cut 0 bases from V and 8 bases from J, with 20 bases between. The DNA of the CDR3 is TGTGCCAGCAGCTTGGCCGCAGGGTACCCGGTCGCGGGCTACACCTTC. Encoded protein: CASSLAAGYPVAGYTF.

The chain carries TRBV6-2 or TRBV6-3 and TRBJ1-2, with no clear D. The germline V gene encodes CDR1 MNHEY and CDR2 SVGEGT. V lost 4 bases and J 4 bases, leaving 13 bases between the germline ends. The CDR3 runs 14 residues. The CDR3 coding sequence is TGTGCCAGCAGTTTTTTGGGGAGGAGCTATGGCTACACCTTC. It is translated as CASSFLGRSYGYTF.

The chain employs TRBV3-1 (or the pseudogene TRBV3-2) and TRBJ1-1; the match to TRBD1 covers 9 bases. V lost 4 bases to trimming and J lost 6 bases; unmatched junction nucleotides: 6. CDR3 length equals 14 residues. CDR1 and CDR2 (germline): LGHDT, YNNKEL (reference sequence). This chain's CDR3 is CASSLGTGLAEAFF. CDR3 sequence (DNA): TGTGCCAGCAGCCTCGGGACAGGGTTGGCTGAAGCTTTCTTT.

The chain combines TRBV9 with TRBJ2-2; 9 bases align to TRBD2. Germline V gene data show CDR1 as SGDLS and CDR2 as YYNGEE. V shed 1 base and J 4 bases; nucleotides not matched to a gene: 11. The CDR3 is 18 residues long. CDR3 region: CASSVPAGGTDPTGELFF. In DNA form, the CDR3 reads TGTGCCAGCAGCGTACCAGCGGGGGGCACGGATCCCACCGGGGAGCTGTTTTTT.

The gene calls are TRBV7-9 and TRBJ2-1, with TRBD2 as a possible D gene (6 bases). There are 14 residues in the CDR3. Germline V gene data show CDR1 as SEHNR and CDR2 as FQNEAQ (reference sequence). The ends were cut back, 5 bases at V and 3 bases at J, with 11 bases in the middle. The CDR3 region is CASSPSVIYNEQFF. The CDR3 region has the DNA TGTGCCAGCAGCCCTAGCGTAATCTACAATGAGCAGTTCTTC.

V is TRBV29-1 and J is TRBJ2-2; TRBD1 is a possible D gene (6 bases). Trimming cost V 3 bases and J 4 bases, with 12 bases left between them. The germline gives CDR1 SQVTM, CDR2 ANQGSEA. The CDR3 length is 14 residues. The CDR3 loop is CSVEQGTGTGELFF. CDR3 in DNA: TGCAGCGTTGAGCAGGGGACGGGCACCGGGGAGCTGTTTTTT.

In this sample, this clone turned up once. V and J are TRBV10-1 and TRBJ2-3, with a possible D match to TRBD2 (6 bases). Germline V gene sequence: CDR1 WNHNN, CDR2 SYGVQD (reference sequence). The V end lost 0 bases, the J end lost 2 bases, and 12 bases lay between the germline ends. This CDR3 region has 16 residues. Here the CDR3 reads CASSESGGATTDTQYF. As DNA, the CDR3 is TGCGCCAGCAGTGAGTCCGGCGGGGCGACCACAGATACGCAGTATTTT.

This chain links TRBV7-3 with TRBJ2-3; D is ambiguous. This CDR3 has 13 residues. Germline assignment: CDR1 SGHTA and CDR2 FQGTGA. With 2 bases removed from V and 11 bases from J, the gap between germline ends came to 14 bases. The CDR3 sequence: CASSLVPEREQYF. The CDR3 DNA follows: TGTGCCAGCAGCTTAGTTCCCGAACGCGAGCAGTATTTT.

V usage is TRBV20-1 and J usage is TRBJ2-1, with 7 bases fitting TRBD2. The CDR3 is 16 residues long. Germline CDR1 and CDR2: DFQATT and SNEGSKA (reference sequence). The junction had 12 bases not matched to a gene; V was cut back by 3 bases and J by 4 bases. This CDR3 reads CSASGGGAGTYNEQFF. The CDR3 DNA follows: TGCAGTGCTAGTGGGGGGGGAGCGGGTACTTACAATGAGCAGTTCTTC.

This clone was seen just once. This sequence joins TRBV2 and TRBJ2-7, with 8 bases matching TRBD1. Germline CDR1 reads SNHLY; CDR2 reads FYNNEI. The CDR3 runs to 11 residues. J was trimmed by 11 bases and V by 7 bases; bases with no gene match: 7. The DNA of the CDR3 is TGTGCCAGCACATCCCCGGGACAGGAGTACTTC. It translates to CASTSPGQEYF. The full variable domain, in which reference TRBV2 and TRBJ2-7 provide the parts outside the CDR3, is EPEVTQTPSHQVTQMGQEVILRCVPISNHLYFYWYRQILGQKVEFLVSFYNNEISEKSEIFDDQFSVERPDGSNFTLKIRSTKLEDSAMYFCASTSPGQEYFGPGTRLTVT.

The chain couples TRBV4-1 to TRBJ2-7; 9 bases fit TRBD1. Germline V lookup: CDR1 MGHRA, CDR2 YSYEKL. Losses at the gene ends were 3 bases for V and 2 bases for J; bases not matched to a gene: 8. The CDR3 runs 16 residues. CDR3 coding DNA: TGCGCCAGCAGCCACTTTACCGGGACAGGGACCTACGAGCAGTACTTC. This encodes CASSHFTGTGTYEQYF.

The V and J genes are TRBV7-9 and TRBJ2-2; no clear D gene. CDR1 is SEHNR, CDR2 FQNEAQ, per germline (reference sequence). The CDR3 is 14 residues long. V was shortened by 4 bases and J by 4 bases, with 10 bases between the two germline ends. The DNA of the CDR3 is TGTGCCAGCAGCTCCGTCGCGTTCACCGGGGAGCTGTTTTTT. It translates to CASSSVAFTGELFF.

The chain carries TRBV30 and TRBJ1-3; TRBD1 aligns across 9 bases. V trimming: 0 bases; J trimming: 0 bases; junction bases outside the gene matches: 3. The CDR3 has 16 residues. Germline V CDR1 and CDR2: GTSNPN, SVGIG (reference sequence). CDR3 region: CAWSVQGANSGNTIYF. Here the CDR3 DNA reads TGTGCCTGGAGTGTACAGGGGGCTAACTCTGGAAACACCATATATTTT.